This paragraph reports one T cell receptor beta chain. Its target is not known. The treatment is: oral pan-JAK inhibitor, 5-10 mg twice daily. Researchers took lesional scalp punch biopsies and peripheral blood from people who were alopecia areata patients. This sample is drawn from a study of CD8+ T cells in alopecia areata. At the level of the study: Treated patients' severity was scored by percentage of affected scalp area. Study-wide points: Scalp clonality dropped significantly under tofacitinib, as did expanded CD8+ top-100 clones.

RNA was extracted and reverse transcribed into cDNA as the sequencing template. Assay used: immunoSEQ multiplex PCR; TCRdb lists only in-frame clones, some missing. Of 150,000 to 200,000 clones in the sample, 50% to 70% were seen once. Germline CDR1 reads MNHEY; CDR2 reads SMNVEV (reference sequence). The CDR3 length is 12 residues. Deletions cut 4 bases from V and 8 bases from J, with 11 bases between. The rearrangement uses TRBV27 and TRBJ1-2; no firm D call. The receptor was isolated from a human donor with alopecia areata. The sample in question was CD4+ T cells sorted from blood, obtained at week 4, from a patient treated with tofacitinib. CDR3 region: CASSSVGEGYTF. CDR3 DNA: TGTGCCAGCAGTTCGGTCGGTGAAGGCTACACCTTC.